The present entry profiles one TCR beta chain with its context. These data belong to a study of cytomegalovirus exposure and HLA in healthy donors. Between the trimmed V and J ends, which lost 7 bases and 3 bases, there was a span of 19 bases. Germline CDR1 MNHEY, CDR2 SMNVEV (reference sequence). The CDR3 sequence is 15 residues long. Profiled with immunoSEQ multiplex PCR; TCRdb holds only in-frame clones, not every one. The table records 60,000 to 90,000 clones, less than 95% of them present only once. The source is a woman between 18 and 29 years old in good health and CMV-seronegative. J is TRBJ2-7 and V is TRBV27; possible D gene TRBD1, 6 bases. What was sequenced was PBMCs. As DNA, the CDR3 is TGTGCCAGCAAACGATCGGACAGACTTCTCTACGAGCAGTACTTC. Amino acid sequence: CASKRSDRLLYEQYF.